These 16 T cell receptor beta chains share one sample of origin, sequenced in a study of CD8 T cells in Susac syndrome. Reverse transcription used 0.5 to 1 ug RNA and random hexamers. TCRdb reprocessed the immunoSEQ multiplex PCR reads with MiXCR, giving one entry per CDR3 protein. Of around 81,000 distinct CDR3 sequences in the sample, around 94% were seen once. The specimen was CD8+ T cells from PBMCs. The source is a human donor with Susac syndrome.

The V call is TRBV7-9, the J call TRBJ2-1, with D uncertain. The V gene lost 4 bases and the J gene lost 2 bases, with 12 bases spanning the gap. This CDR3 spans 15 amino acids. Germline lookup yields CDR1 SEHNR and CDR2 FQNEAQ (reference sequence). The CDR3 nucleotides read TGTGCCAGCAGCTCCCCTCTGGATACCTACAATGAGCAGTTCTTC. Amino acid sequence: CASSSPLDTYNEQFF.

The V call is TRBV28, the J call TRBJ2-2; tentative D call: TRBD2 (5 bases). V lost 6 bases, J lost 3 bases, and 17 bases lay in between. Germline V gene data show CDR1 as MDHEN and CDR2 as SYDVKM. This CDR3 comprises 16 residues. DNA of the CDR3: TGTGCCAGCAGCTCCGGGATCCCAAGACACACCGGGGAGCTGTTTTTT. Amino acid sequence: CASSSGIPRHTGELFF.

This chain joins TRBV7-9 and TRBJ2-2, with 7 bases matching TRBD1. V was pared by 5 bases and J by 1 base, with 1 base of the junction left unmatched. Per the germline V gene, CDR1 is SEHNR and CDR2 is FQNEAQ (reference sequence). The CDR3 runs 14 residues. This chain's CDR3 is CASSRTGNTGELFF. The CDR3 nucleotides read TGTGCCAGCAGCAGGACAGGGAACACCGGGGAGCTGTTTTTT.

The chain couples TRBV7-9 to TRBJ1-2; maybe TRBD1 (5 bases). V was clipped by 8 bases and J by 4 bases, with 17 bases between them. Germline loops: CDR1 SEHNR, CDR2 FQNEAQ (reference sequence). The CDR3 consists of 14 residues. The CDR3 spells CASGGTDTPYGYTF. For the CDR3, the DNA is TGTGCCAGCGGCGGGACGGACACACCCTATGGCTACACCTTC.

This CDR3 reads CASSQDGGPGTGDSYEQYF. The CDR3 region has the DNA TGCGCCAGCAGCCAAGATGGGGGGCCTGGGACAGGGGATTCCTACGAGCAGTACTTC. The J gene is TRBJ2-7, the V gene TRBV4-3; 10 nucleotides match TRBD1. CDR1 is LGHNA, CDR2 YSLEER, per germline. J gave up 1 base and V 0 bases, and 12 bases lay outside the gene matches. This CDR3 region has 19 residues.

The V call is TRBV5-4, the J call TRBJ1-4, with unresolved D. V dropped 5 bases and J dropped 8 bases, with 16 bases sitting between them. The CDR3 is 14 amino acids. Per the germline V gene, CDR1 is SGHNT and CDR2 is YYREEE (reference sequence). CDR3 sequence: CASRQPGVTEKLFF. The DNA for the CDR3 is TGTGCCAGCAGACAACCCGGGGTTACCGAAAAACTGTTTTTT.

Written as DNA, the CDR3 is TGTGCCAGCAGCCCAGCGGGCGAAGAGACCCAGTACTTC. This gives the protein CASSPAGEETQYF. This sequence joins TRBV13 and TRBJ2-5; tentatively, D is TRBD2 (6 bases). Germline-derived CDR1 and CDR2 are PRHDT and FYEKMQ (reference sequence). Trimming took off 5 bases at V and 3 bases at J, with 10 bases between the two ends. The CDR3 sequence is 13 residues long.

The chain recombines TRBV7-3 with TRBJ2-1; 9 bases fit TRBD2. The CDR3 totals 15 residues. In germline, CDR1 is SGHTA, CDR2 FQGTGA. V lost 3 bases and J lost 4; bases outside the gene matches: 4. This CDR3 is CASSFMTSGYNEQFF. The CDR3 nucleotides are TGTGCCAGCAGCTTTATGACTAGCGGTTACAATGAGCAGTTCTTC.

This chain joins TRBV5-1 and TRBJ2-1; no definite D call. This CDR3 has 13 residues. The V end lost 4 bases, the J end lost 6 bases, and 11 bases lay between the germline ends. Germline values: CDR1 SGHRS, CDR2 YFSETQ. CDR3 DNA: TGCGCCAGCAGCCCCGTGACGGCCAATGAGCAGTTCTTC. Translating it yields CASSPVTANEQFF.

The V gene is TRBV4-3, the J gene TRBJ2-5, with 11 bases fitting TRBD2. The V gene's germline CDR1 is LGHNA and CDR2 YSLEER. CDR3 length: 16 residues. V dropped 0 bases and J dropped 3; count of bases not matched to a gene: 3. The CDR3 DNA is TGCGCCAGCAGCCAAGATGCGGGACTAGCGGAAGAGACCCAGTACTTC. This encodes CASSQDAGLAEETQYF.

J is TRBJ1-1 and V is TRBV6-5; D perhaps matches TRBD1 (5 bases). V lost 6 bases to trimming and J lost 1 base, with 9 bases between them. The V gene's germline CDR1 is MNHEY and CDR2 SVGAGI. The CDR3 covers 13 residues. CDR3 nucleotide sequence: TGTGCCAGCAGACAAACAGGGAACACTGAAGCTTTCTTT. Encoded protein: CASRQTGNTEAFF.

This chain connects TRBV27 to TRBJ2-5; 10 bases match TRBD1. Germline assignment: CDR1 MNHEY and CDR2 SMNVEV (reference sequence). Trimming took 7 bases from V and 4 from J; bases not matched to a gene: 9. There are 15 residues in the CDR3. Here the CDR3 reads CASNSRQGAGETQYF. The CDR3 bases are TGTGCCAGCAACTCTCGACAGGGGGCGGGAGAGACCCAGTACTTC.

This rearrangement joins TRBV6-5 to TRBJ2-5, with D possibly TRBD1 on 6 matching bases. Per the germline V gene, CDR1 is MNHEY and CDR2 is SVGAGI. V dropped 6 bases and J dropped 3 bases, with 14 bases sitting between them. The CDR3 loop spans 14 amino acids. CDR3 in DNA: TGTGCCAGCAGCCCACCGGACAGAGAAGAGACCCAGTACTTC. This gives the protein CASSPPDREETQYF.

The chain is built from TRBV6-1 and TRBJ2-1, with 15 bases fitting TRBD2. Germline V CDR1 and CDR2: MNHNS, SASEGT. V lost 7 bases to trimming and J lost 8 bases; unmatched junction nucleotides: 15. The CDR3 totals 18 residues. This chain's CDR3 is CASIEGLAGGGYEDEQFF. In DNA form, the CDR3 reads TGTGCCAGCATAGAGGGACTAGCGGGAGGTGGGTATGAGGATGAGCAGTTCTTC.

The gene calls are TRBV3-1 and TRBJ2-1; D is uncertain. V shed 0 bases and J shed 0 bases, with 6 bases lying between them. The CDR3 sequence is 15 residues long. Germline loops: CDR1 LGHDT, CDR2 YNNKEL (reference sequence). CDR3 sequence reads: CASSQDISSYNEQFF. CDR3 bases: TGTGCCAGCAGCCAAGATATAAGCTCCTACAATGAGCAGTTCTTC.

This chain connects TRBV18 to TRBJ2-5; 7 positions match TRBD2. Germline CDR1 reads KGHSH; CDR2 reads LQKENI. Trimming removed 3 bases from V and 3 bases from J; junction bases left unmatched: 10. The CDR3 runs to 16 residues. CDR3 DNA sequence: TGTGCCAGCTCACCCGTGTTTGGCGCGGGAGAAGAGACCCAGTACTTC. Protein: CASSPVFGAGEETQYF.